The 10 T cell receptor beta chains below were found in one sample sequenced in a study of T cells after yellow fever vaccination. One entry per CDR3 protein results from TCRdb running MiXCR on the 5' RACE reads. The sample shows 550,000 or so distinct CDR3 sequences, about a fifth of them seen only once. The material was PBMCs, obtained 15 days after the yellow fever booster vaccination. These receptors all come from a man aged 25-40 years who received the YFV17D yellow fever vaccine.

This clonotype was counted only a few times. The chain joins TRBV20-1 to TRBJ2-2; either TRBD1 or TRBD2 may fit D (5 bases each). The CDR3 totals 14 residues. Trimming stripped 0 bases from V and 2 bases from J, with 7 bases between. CDR1 is DFQATT and CDR2 is SNEGSKA in the germline V gene (reference sequence). CDR3 coding DNA: TGCAGTGCTAGAGATGGGGGAAACACCGGGGAGCTGTTTTTT. Its translation: CSARDGGNTGELFF.

This chain links TRBV12-3 or TRBV12-4 with TRBJ2-7; 9 bases are a match to TRBD1. CDR3 length: 18 residues. V was pared by 3 bases and J by 5 bases, with 17 bases of the junction left unmatched. CDR3 sequence reads: CASSFGFSAEGTGNEQYF. The CDR3 bases are TGTGCCAGCAGTTTTGGTTTTTCGGCAGAGGGGACAGGGAACGAGCAGTACTTC.

There are many counts of this clonotype. The gene calls are TRBV20-1 and TRBJ2-1; the D is unclear. Germline loops: CDR1 DFQATT, CDR2 SNEGSKA (reference sequence). V lost 5 bases, J lost 0 bases, and 11 bases lay in between. CDR3 length equals 14 residues. The DNA for the CDR3 is TGCAGTGCTCGTGCATGGAGCTCCTACAATGAGCAGTTCTTC. Protein product: CSARAWSSYNEQFF.

The V and J genes are TRBV11-2 and TRBJ2-5; TRBD2 aligns across 8 bases. V gave up 2 bases and J gave up 4 bases; unmatched junction bases: 6. The CDR3 is 15 residues long. CDR1 and CDR2 (germline): SGHAT, FQNNGV. The DNA of the CDR3 is TGTGCCAGCAGCTTAACTAGCGGATCCCCAGAGACCCAGTACTTC. Encoded protein: CASSLTSGSPETQYF.

This clonotype was picked up a small number of times. The genes are TRBV20-1 and TRBJ2-4, with 8 bases aligning to TRBD2. V was clipped by 6 bases and J by 3 bases; unmatched bases: 10. There are 15 residues in the CDR3. Germline lookup yields CDR1 DFQATT and CDR2 SNEGSKA (reference sequence). The CDR3: CSAAAAGLGKNIQYF. The CDR3 DNA sequence: TGCAGTGCAGCAGCTGCGGGACTAGGCAAAAACATTCAGTACTTC.

There are a few counts of this clonotype. The chain is built from TRBV12-3 or TRBV12-4 and TRBJ2-3; maybe TRBD2 (5 bases). CDR3 length: 15 residues. V was clipped by 6 bases and J by 6 bases, with 19 bases between them. CDR3: CASSPGVPSADTQYF. CDR3 bases: TGTGCCAGCAGCCCCGGGGTGCCCTCCGCGGATACGCAGTATTTT.

The rearrangement joins TRBV12-3 or TRBV12-4 to TRBJ2-7, with TRBD2 identical over 10 bases. This CDR3 comprises 16 residues. The trim removed 5 bases at V and 5 bases at J, leaving 12 bases unmatched. In nucleotides, the CDR3 is TGTGCCAGCAGTCTAAGCCACAGCGGGAGGGGTAACGAGCAGTACTTC. Its protein product is CASSLSHSGRGNEQYF.

The chain uses TRBV15 and TRBJ2-7, with D perhaps matching TRBD2 (6 bases). Germline V gene lookup returns CDR1 LNHNV and CDR2 YYDKDF (reference sequence). Deletions cut 0 bases from V and 2 bases from J, with 14 bases between. There are 16 residues in the CDR3. For the CDR3, the DNA is TGTGCCACCAGCAGAGACCGAACGGGAGCAGCCTACGAGCAGTACTTC. Translation gives CATSRDRTGAAYEQYF.

The rearrangement uses TRBV29-1 and TRBJ2-1; perhaps TRBD2 as D (6 bases). The V end was cut by 7 bases, the J end by 15 bases, with 19 bases between. The CDR3 spans 11 residues. Germline lookup yields CDR1 SQVTM and CDR2 ANQGSEA. The CDR3 DNA reads as TGCAGCGCCGGGGGTGGGCAAGGGTGGTTCTTC. Protein: CSAGGGQGWFF.

This clonotype was counted only a few times. The chain links TRBV20-1 to TRBJ1-5, with D unclear. V was clipped by 2 bases and J by 6 bases, with 14 bases between them. Per the germline V gene, CDR1 is DFQATT and CDR2 is SNEGSKA (reference sequence). The CDR3 consists of 14 residues. The CDR3 nucleotides read TGCAGTGCTAGAAGGGTGGGGTTAGGTCAGCCCCAGCATTTT. This encodes CSARRVGLGQPQHF.